This T cell receptor beta chain stems from a study of OX40 agonist ivuxolimab in advanced cancers. At the level of the study: Patients receiving dose escalation had hepatocellular carcinoma, melanoma, renal cell or head and neck cancer.

The CDR3 totals 18 residues. The V gene's germline CDR1 is SNHLY and CDR2 FYNNEI. The V and J ends lost 1 base and 2 bases, in that order; junction bases with no gene match: 10. Sequencing was performed with immunoSEQ multiplex PCR; in TCRdb, only in-frame clones are kept and a portion is missing. The sample consists of some 70,000 clones, roughly 82% of them appearing once. The sequence was collected from an adult with an advanced solid tumor such as melanoma, head and neck, liver or kidney cancer. The chain recombines TRBV2 with TRBJ1-1; TRBD1 agrees at 10 bases. Sample: CD4+ or CD8+ T cells sorted from blood, taken in a trial of the OX40 agonist ivuxolimab. CDR3 sequence (DNA): TGTGCCAGCAGTGAAGTAGTCCCGGGACAGGGGATCAACACTGAAGCTTTCTTT. This codes for CASSEVVPGQGINTEAFF.